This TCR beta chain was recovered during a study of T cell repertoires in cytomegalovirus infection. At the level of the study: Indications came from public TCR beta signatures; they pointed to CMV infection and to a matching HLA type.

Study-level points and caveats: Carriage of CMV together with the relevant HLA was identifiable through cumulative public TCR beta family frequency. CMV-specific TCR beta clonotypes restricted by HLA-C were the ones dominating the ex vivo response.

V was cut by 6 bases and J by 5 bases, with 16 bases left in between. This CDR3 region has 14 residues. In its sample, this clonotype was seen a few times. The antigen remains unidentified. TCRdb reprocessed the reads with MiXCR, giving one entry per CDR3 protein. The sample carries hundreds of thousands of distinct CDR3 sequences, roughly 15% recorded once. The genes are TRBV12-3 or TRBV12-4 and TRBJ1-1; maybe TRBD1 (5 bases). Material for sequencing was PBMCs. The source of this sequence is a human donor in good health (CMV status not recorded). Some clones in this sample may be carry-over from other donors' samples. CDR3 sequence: CASSPLSRETEAFF. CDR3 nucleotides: TGTGCCAGCAGCCCTTTAAGCAGGGAAACTGAAGCTTTCTTT.